A single sample is the source of the 8 T cell receptor gamma chains below, sequenced in a study of γδ T cells in repeated Plasmodium falciparum infection. TCRdb redid clone calling on the multiplex PCR reads using CATT. The table records about 15,000 gamma-chain clones, 1.6% of them present only once. Gammadelta T cells were flow-sorted from PBMC into Vgamma9/Vdelta2+ and Vdelta2-negative populations for bulk analysis. Sequenced sample: gamma-delta T cells from blood. These receptors were taken from a pool of human donors (malaria-infected and uninfected, not separated).

In regard to this clone: The amino acid sequence in TCRdb belongs to a much larger clone and departs from this DNA's translation at residue 11, likely a sequencing read error; the sequence shown is translated from the DNA. The genes are TRGV9 and TRGJ1 or TRGJ2. As TCRdb names no J gene, one was assigned here on the basis of a DNA match to germline. The CDR3 has 16 amino acids. The ends lost 2 bases at V and 5 bases at J; junction bases unmatched: 15. CDR1 and CDR2 from the germline V gene are GITISATS and ISYDGTV (reference sequence). The CDR3 spells CALWEARKFYHYKKLF. The CDR3 region has the DNA TGTGCCTTGTGGGAGGCCCGGAAGTTCTATCATTATAAGAAACTCTTT.

This clone was counted at least ten times. It is likely a read error: a sequence one base away is far more abundant. Distinct nucleotide sequences in the sample also encode this CDR3. CDR3 sequence (DNA): TGTGCCACCTGGGACCCTCATGCAAATTATTATAAGAAACTATTT. Amino acid sequence: CATWDPHANYYKKLF. The chain employs TRGV4 and TRGJ1 or TRGJ2. Germline V gene lookup returns CDR1 EGSTGY and CDR2 YDSYTSSV. The CDR3 extends over 15 amino acids.

This clone was observed at least ten times. Since a far larger clone is one base different, this is likely a read error. Different DNA sequences within this sample yield the same CDR3. The chain joins TRGV4 to TRGJ1 or TRGJ2. Here the J gene was assigned by germline matching of the DNA, as TCRdb has none. CDR1 and CDR2 from the germline V gene are EGSTGY and YDSYTSSV. The CDR3 has 13 residues. Trimming took 0 bases from V and 12 from J; bases not matched to a gene: 11. The CDR3 loop reads CATWDGPSWPKLF. The CDR3 bases are TGTGCCACCTGGGATGGGCCCTCGTGGCCGAAACTCTTT.

This clone was counted many times. A far larger clone is a single base away, which makes a read error likely. V is TRGV4 and J is TRGJ1 or TRGJ2. Per germline, CDR1 EGSTGY and CDR2 YDSYTSSV. The CDR3 has 15 amino acids. CDR3 DNA: TGCGCCACCTGGGATGGCACAGGGGTTTATTATAAGAAACTCTTT. This sequence encodes CATWDGTGVYYKKLF.

This clone was seen repeatedly, ten times or more. Since a far larger clone is one base different, this is likely a read error. The identical CDR3 is also encoded by other nucleotide sequences in the sample. The V call is TRGV4, the J call TRGJP2. TCRdb does not report a J gene; here it was assigned by matching the DNA to germline references. The CDR3 is 17 residues long. From germline, CDR1 is EGSTGY and CDR2 YDSYTSSV. DNA for the CDR3: TGTGCTACCTGGGCCCATCATCCACGTAGTAGTGATTGGATCAAGACGTTT. Translated, it gives CATWAHHPRSSDWIKTF.

This clone was detected ten times or more. The mismatch at residue 6 between this DNA's translation and the TCRdb protein of a much larger clone likely reflects a read error; the protein shown is translated from the DNA. J is TRGJ1 or TRGJ2 and V is TRGV9. The CDR3 contains 14 residues. Germline CDR1 is GITISATS and CDR2 is ISYDGTV (reference sequence). The V segment lost 3 bases and the J segment 6 bases; nucleotides outside the gene matches: 11. CDR3 loop: CALWELPYGYKKLF. CDR3 in DNA: TGTGCCTTGTGGGAGTTGCCTTACGGTTATAAGAAACTCTTT.

On this clone itself: The TCRdb record carries a much larger clone's protein, which differs from this DNA's translation at residue 10; a read error is the likely cause, and the protein listed here is the DNA translation. The genes are TRGV9 and TRGJP. Matching the DNA to germline supplied the J gene, which TCRdb does not give. This CDR3 contains 17 residues. The V gene's germline CDR1 is GITISATS and CDR2 ISYDGTV (reference sequence). The CDR3 loop is CALWDQVREFGKKIKVF. The CDR3 DNA is TGTGCCTTGTGGGACCAGGTGCGAGAGTTTGGCAAAAAAATCAAGGTATTT.

Points on this clone: TCRdb's listed protein matches a much larger clone and diverges from this DNA's translation at residue 4, likely through a read error; the protein shown comes from the DNA. The V and J genes are TRGV9 and TRGJP. TCRdb lists no J gene, so it was determined here by aligning the DNA to germline. Per germline, CDR1 GITISATS and CDR2 ISYDGTV (reference sequence). The CDR3 totals 15 residues. The V gene end was trimmed by 9 bases and the J gene end by 9 bases; junction bases not matched to a gene: 11. The CDR3 nucleotides are TGTGCCTTGCGGAATAGTGGGTTGGGCAAAAAAATCAAGGTATTT. This gives the protein CALRNSGLGKKIKVF.